Each of the 25 T cell receptor beta chains below was sequenced from the same sample in a study of blood T cell repertoires in COVID-19. The protocol was immunoSEQ multiplex PCR, while the TCRdb copy is restricted to in-frame clones and leaves out a portion. The sample shows around 500,000 clones, approximately 83% of them seen only once. Material for sequencing was peripheral blood. The receptors come from a human donor in a cohort sampled during active COVID-19.

The chain carries TRBV5-5 and TRBJ1-2, with D perhaps matching TRBD1 (5 bases). The CDR3 sequence is 12 residues long. Germline CDR1 reads SGHKS; CDR2 reads YYEKEE (reference sequence). Trimming shortened V by 2 bases and J by 7 bases, and 9 bases separated the two germline ends. CDR3 DNA: TGTGCCAGCAGCTTAGGGGCGGCTGGCTACACCTTC. As protein: CASSLGAAGYTF.

The chain combines TRBV7-2 with TRBJ1-5; D not certain. The V and J ends lost 4 bases and 0 bases respectively, with 10 bases between them. The CDR3 is 15 residues long. Germline V CDR1 and CDR2: SGHTA, FQGNSA. This CDR3 is CASSSIGVSNQPQHF. CDR3 sequence (DNA): TGTGCCAGCAGCTCCATCGGGGTTAGCAATCAGCCCCAGCATTTT.

As concerns this clone: An end of the junction differs from the germline gene, which may be a read error. The V gene is TRBV11-2, the J gene TRBJ2-1, with 15 bases lining up with TRBD2. The CDR3 is made up of 16 amino acids. In germline, CDR1 is SGHAT, CDR2 FQNNGV. This CDR3 reads CASSLGTSGGYNEQFF. The CDR3 bases are TGTGCCAGCAGTTTAGGGACTAGCGGGGGGTACAATGAGCAGTTCTTC.

The chain joins TRBV19 to TRBJ2-1; a weak D match, TRBD2 (6 bases). The germline V gene encodes CDR1 LNHDA and CDR2 SQIVND (reference sequence). V was trimmed by 3 bases and J by 5 bases, leaving 17 bases between them. The CDR3 is 16 residues long. DNA of the CDR3: TGTGCCAGTAGTATCCTTTCCGGGACTCTAAACAATGAGCAGTTCTTC. Its protein is CASSILSGTLNNEQFF.

V and J are TRBV27 and TRBJ2-5, with a weak D call TRBD2 (7 bases). The germline V gene encodes CDR1 MNHEY and CDR2 SMNVEV (reference sequence). Trimming removed 6 bases from V and 4 bases from J, with 18 bases in between. The CDR3 totals 15 residues. The DNA for the CDR3 is TGTGCCAGCAGGAAGAGCGGGACATCGGGAGAGACCCAGTACTTC. This encodes CASRKSGTSGETQYF.

This chain uses TRBV4-1 with TRBJ1-1, with D maybe TRBD1 (5 bases). The ends were cut back, 0 bases at V and 6 bases at J, with 14 bases in the middle. The CDR3 is made up of 15 amino acids. CDR1 is MGHRA, CDR2 YSYEKL, per germline. CDR3 bases: TGCGCCAGCAGCCAAGAGGGGCCCGTTCGGCCTGAAGCTTTCTTT. This sequence encodes CASSQEGPVRPEAFF.

The chain has TRBV5-5 and TRBJ1-2, with TRBD1 matching over 9 bases. This CDR3 has 15 residues. Per germline, CDR1 SGHKS and CDR2 YYEKEE (reference sequence). With V trimmed by 0 bases and J by 7 bases, 7 bases remained unmatched. CDR3 residues: CASSLVATGGRGYTF. DNA of the CDR3: TGTGCCAGCAGCTTGGTAGCAACAGGGGGCCGTGGCTACACCTTC.

The chain couples TRBV12-3 or TRBV12-4 to TRBJ2-1, with D perhaps TRBD2 (6 bases). This CDR3 is built from 13 residues. The ends were cut back, 5 bases at V and 8 bases at J, with 13 bases in the middle. Here the CDR3 reads CASSAPDYYEQFF. The DNA for the CDR3 is TGTGCCAGCAGTGCCCCGGACTATTATGAGCAGTTCTTC.

The chain uses TRBV28 and TRBJ2-7; TRBD2 matches at 11 bases. CDR1 and CDR2 (germline): MDHEN, SYDVKM. The CDR3 is made up of 15 amino acids. J gave up 1 base and V 7 bases, and 6 bases lay outside the gene matches. Here the CDR3 reads CASNERLAGSYEQYF. Written as DNA, the CDR3 is TGTGCCAGCAACGAGAGACTAGCGGGGTCCTACGAGCAGTACTTC.

The sample holds one count of this clone. The V call is TRBV19, the J call TRBJ1-4; a weak D match, TRBD1 (5 bases). From germline, CDR1 is LNHDA and CDR2 SQIVND (reference sequence). V lost 1 base and J lost 5, with 11 bases in between. The CDR3 runs to 15 residues. This CDR3 reads CASSIAGGPNEKLFF. As DNA, the CDR3 is TGTGCCAGTAGTATAGCGGGGGGACCCAATGAAAAACTGTTTTTT. Filled out from reference TRBV19 and TRBJ1-4, the complete variable domain reads DGGITQSPKYLFRKEGQNVTLSCEQNLNHDAMYWYRQDPGQGLRLIYYSQIVNDFQKGDIAEGYSVSREKKESFPLTVTSAQKNPTAFYLCASSIAGGPNEKLFFGSGTQLSVL.

The chain employs TRBV5-1 and TRBJ2-5, with D possibly TRBD2 on 5 matching bases. CDR1 is SGHRS and CDR2 is YFSETQ in the germline V gene. The CDR3 has 15 amino acids. Trimming stripped 6 bases from V and 2 bases from J, with 17 bases between. The CDR3 loop reads CASKESGLGQETQYF. The DNA of the CDR3 is TGCGCCAGCAAAGAAAGCGGATTAGGTCAAGAGACCCAGTACTTC.

V is TRBV7-3 and J is TRBJ2-1; D is possibly TRBD2 (5 bases). CDR3 length equals 14 residues. In germline, CDR1 is SGHTA, CDR2 FQGTGA. With 8 bases removed from V and 2 bases from J, the gap between germline ends came to 13 bases. The CDR3 loop reads CASPWTPAYNEQFF. For the CDR3, the DNA is TGTGCCAGCCCATGGACTCCTGCCTACAATGAGCAGTTCTTC.

This chain connects TRBV15 to TRBJ1-2; 11 bases match TRBD1. Germline V gene sequence: CDR1 LNHNV, CDR2 YYDKDF (reference sequence). V gave up 3 bases and J gave up 4 bases; unmatched junction bases: 7. CDR3 size: 16 residues. In DNA form, the CDR3 reads TGTGCCACCAGCAGCGGGGACAGGGGGACCGGCTATGGCTACACCTTC. It yields the protein CATSSGDRGTGYGYTF.

The V call is TRBV19, the J call TRBJ2-2; the D gene is possibly TRBD2 (7 bases). In germline, CDR1 is LNHDA, CDR2 SQIVND (reference sequence). The CDR3 sequence is 15 residues long. V was shortened by 10 bases and J by 3 bases, with 18 bases between the two germline ends. Written as DNA, the CDR3 is TGTGCCACCCTCCGGGGGCGGGAGCACACCGGGGAGCTGTTTTTT. Translating it yields CATLRGREHTGELFF.

The chain joins TRBV11-2 to TRBJ1-3, with 7 bases fitting TRBD1. J was trimmed by 4 bases and V by 0 bases; bases with no gene match: 3. Germline CDR1 reads SGHAT; CDR2 reads FQNNGV. The CDR3 runs 15 residues. The CDR3 spells CASSLEQGTGNTIYF. The DNA for the CDR3 is TGTGCCAGCAGCTTAGAACAGGGGACAGGAAACACCATATATTTT.

This chain links TRBV5-8 with TRBJ1-5; the D gene is possibly TRBD1 (6 bases). The CDR3 sequence is 14 residues long. V was shortened by 2 bases and J by 0 bases, with 6 bases between the two germline ends. Germline assignment: CDR1 SGHTS and CDR2 YDEGEE. CDR3 protein: CASSLQGSNQPQHF. CDR3 coding DNA: TGTGCCAGCAGCTTACAGGGTAGCAATCAGCCCCAGCATTTT. The whole variable domain, remainder taken from reference TRBV5-8 and TRBJ1-5, is EAGVTQSPTHLIKTRGQQATLRCSPISGHTSVYWYQQALGLGLQFLLWYDEGEERNRGNFPPRFSGRQFPNYSSELNVNALELEDSALYLCASSLQGSNQPQHFGDGTRLSIL.

The V and J genes are TRBV6-2 or TRBV6-3 and TRBJ2-3, with TRBD1 matching 8 bases. The V gene's germline CDR1 is MNHEY and CDR2 SVGEGT. CDR3 size: 15 residues. V shed 2 bases, J shed 3 bases, and the junction held 4 bases outside the gene matches. CDR3 sequence (DNA): TGTGCCAGCAGTTACCGACAGGGGTGGACAGATACGCAGTATTTT. It codes for CASSYRQGWTDTQYF.

J is TRBJ1-1 and V is TRBV5-4, with a weak D call TRBD1 (5 bases). The germline CDR1 and CDR2 sequences are SGHNT and YYREEE (reference sequence). Trimming took 4 bases from V and 7 from J, leaving 14 bases between them. The CDR3 is 13 amino acids. The CDR3 DNA reads as TGTGCCAGCAGCGTGGGGACGGGGAGTGAAGCTTTCTTT. Protein product: CASSVGTGSEAFF.

The CDR3 is CASSSRDFTYNEQFF. The CDR3 nucleotides read TGTGCCAGCAGTTCCCGGGACTTTACCTACAATGAGCAGTTCTTC. The rearrangement links TRBV6-5 to TRBJ2-1, with D maybe TRBD2 (6 bases). Germline V lookup: CDR1 MNHEY, CDR2 SVGAGI. Trimming cost V 4 bases and J 2 bases, with 12 bases left between them. CDR3 length: 15 amino acids.

The V and J genes are TRBV3-1 (or the pseudogene TRBV3-2) and TRBJ1-2, with D perhaps matching TRBD1 (5 bases). The CDR3 is 13 residues long. Per germline, CDR1 LGHDT and CDR2 YNNKEL (reference sequence). The germline V and J ends were trimmed by 1 base and 6 bases, with 9 bases remaining between them. CDR3 DNA sequence: TGTGCCAGCAGCCAAGGACAGAGAAATGGCTACACCTTC. This codes for CASSQGQRNGYTF.

The rearrangement uses TRBV18 and TRBJ1-1; 10 nucleotides align to TRBD1. V was clipped by 4 bases and J by 7 bases; unmatched bases: 12. Germline V CDR1 and CDR2: KGHSH, LQKENI. The CDR3 runs to 16 residues. CDR3 sequence reads: CASSLERTGGTVEAFF. CDR3 coding DNA: TGTGCCAGCTCACTCGAGAGGACAGGGGGAACAGTTGAAGCTTTCTTT.

The gene calls are TRBV5-1 and TRBJ2-1; the D is unclear. The CDR3 sequence is 13 residues long. V was trimmed by 1 base and J by 8 bases, leaving 10 bases between them. Germline V gene sequence: CDR1 SGHRS, CDR2 YFSETQ. The CDR3 protein is CASSLYGSHEQFF. CDR3 DNA: TGCGCCAGCAGCTTGTATGGCTCCCATGAGCAGTTCTTC.

V usage is TRBV30 and J usage is TRBJ2-3; D ambiguous. V lost 0 bases to trimming and J lost 2 bases, with 3 bases between them. Germline loops: CDR1 GTSNPN, CDR2 SVGIG (reference sequence). The CDR3 is 12 residues long. CDR3 residues: CAWSVVTDTQYF. The CDR3 nucleotides read TGTGCCTGGAGTGTCGTCACAGATACGCAGTATTTT.

This chain's CDR3 is CSALTSGAGELFF. In DNA form, the CDR3 reads TGCAGCGCCCTAACTAGCGGGGCCGGGGAGCTGTTTTTT. The chain is built from TRBV29-1 and TRBJ2-2, with 10 bases aligning to TRBD2. Germline trimming cut 7 bases from V and 6 bases from J; bases unmatched to any gene: 5. Germline-derived CDR1 and CDR2 are SQVTM and ANQGSEA. CDR3 length equals 13 residues.

The gene calls are TRBV5-5 and TRBJ1-1; D is unclear. Trimming removed 0 bases at V and 0 bases at J, with 3 bases between. The germline gives CDR1 SGHKS, CDR2 YYEKEE (reference sequence). This CDR3 has 13 amino acids. The CDR3 loop reads CASSLVVNTEAFF. The DNA of the CDR3 is TGTGCCAGCAGCTTGGTAGTGAACACTGAAGCTTTCTTT.